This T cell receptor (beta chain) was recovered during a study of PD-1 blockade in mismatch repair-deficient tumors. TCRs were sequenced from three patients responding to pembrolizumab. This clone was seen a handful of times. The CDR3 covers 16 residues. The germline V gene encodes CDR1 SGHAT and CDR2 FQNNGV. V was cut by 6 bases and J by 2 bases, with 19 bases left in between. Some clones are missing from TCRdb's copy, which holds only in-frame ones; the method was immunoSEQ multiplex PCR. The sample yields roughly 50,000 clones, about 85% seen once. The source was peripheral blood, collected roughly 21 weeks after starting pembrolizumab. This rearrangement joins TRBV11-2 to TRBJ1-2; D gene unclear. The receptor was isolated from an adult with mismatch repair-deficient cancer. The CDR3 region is CASSIRPSAGNYGYTF. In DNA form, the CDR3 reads TGTGCCAGCAGTATTCGCCCCTCGGCGGGAAACTATGGCTACACCTTC.